This T cell receptor beta chain stems from a study of neoadjuvant nivolumab and ipilimumab in lung cancer. Germline CDR1 SGHNT, CDR2 YYREEE (reference sequence). V lost 0 bases and J lost 0, with 12 bases in between. The CDR3 extends over 16 amino acids. General study findings and limits: Higher pretherapy blood TCR richness went with higher resected-tumor richness. TCR clonality did not significantly correlate with pathologic tumor regression. Only two of four nivolumab-treated tumors gained richness and clonality by surgery. Compared with tumor-adjacent uninvolved lung, resected tumors showed greater richness and clonality.

Comment on this clone: Its matching antigen is unknown.

Some clones are missing from TCRdb's copy, which holds only in-frame ones; the method was immunoSEQ multiplex PCR. The repertoire holds some 2,200 clones, with over 65% as singletons. This receptor was obtained from an adult with non-small cell lung cancer. Material: adjacent normal lung tissue, obtained after neoadjuvant nivolumab, alone or with ipilimumab, at or shortly before surgery. The chain uses TRBV5-4 and TRBJ1-1; D is perhaps TRBD1 (6 bases). This CDR3 is CASSLGGQGMNTEAFF. CDR3 nucleotides: TGTGCCAGCAGCTTGGGGGGCCAGGGGATGAACACTGAAGCTTTCTTT.